This TCR beta chain came from a study of cytomegalovirus exposure and HLA in healthy donors. Study-level points and caveats: Reports described diagnosis of cytomegalovirus status by the classifier as highly specific and sensitive. Later analysis showed most CMV-associated TCR beta chains appearing HLA-restricted.

In the PCR, 60 Vbeta and 13 Jbeta primers were used. Clones were sequenced by immunoSEQ multiplex PCR, and TCRdb holds only the in-frame ones, with some missing. The listing records roughly 120,000 clones. Concerning this clone: Its antigen remains unknown.

The germline CDR1 and CDR2 sequences are MNHNS and SASEGT. Trimming stripped 4 bases from V and 1 base from J, with 10 bases between. This CDR3 region has 15 residues. While unrecorded immune exposures were likely, the donors were nominally healthy when sampled. V and J are TRBV6-1 and TRBJ2-2; a weak D match, TRBD1 (6 bases). The sequence derives from a man aged 18 to 30 in good health and CMV-seronegative. The material sequenced was PBMCs. The CDR3 spells CASSARGQNTGELFF. In DNA, the CDR3 is TGTGCCAGCAGTGCCCGGGGACAGAACACCGGGGAGCTGTTTTTT.